Presented here are 15 T cell receptor beta chains from one specimen sequenced in a study of T-cell memory formation after mild COVID-19. TCRdb independently ran MiXCR on the 5' RACE reads; one entry per CDR3 protein. The data contain 350,000 or so distinct CDR3 sequences, under 25% of them singletons. Input material: PBMCs or a T cell subset sorted from them (not recorded which). Every receptor here comes from a man between 18 and 35 years old who had mild COVID-19 (a few samples of this study predate the infection). Cell type and time point are not known.

This clonotype was detected a few times. The chain uses TRBV21-1 and TRBJ2-7; TRBD1 is taken as the D call from the table, unchecked against the DNA. TRBV21-1 is flagged as a pseudogene. CDR3 length equals 14 residues. CDR3 protein: CASSKEDRGHEQYF. The CDR3 DNA sequence: TGTGCCAGCAGCAAAGAGGACAGGGGACACGAGCAGTACTTC.

V gene TRBV15 combines with J gene TRBJ2-5, with 8 bases lining up with TRBD2. The CDR3 extends over 15 amino acids. The V gene end was trimmed by 3 bases and the J gene end by 3 bases; junction bases not matched to a gene: 6. The germline CDR1 and CDR2 sequences are LNHNV and YYDKDF (reference sequence). CDR3 sequence reads: CATSSWELAEETQYF. The CDR3, as DNA: TGTGCCACCAGCAGTTGGGAACTAGCGGAAGAGACCCAGTACTTC.

In this sample, this clonotype turned up a few times. V and J are TRBV5-5 and TRBJ1-4; D ambiguous. The CDR3 totals 15 residues. Germline CDR1 is SGHKS and CDR2 is YYEKEE (reference sequence). V dropped 0 bases and J dropped 6 bases, with 12 bases sitting between them. The DNA for the CDR3 is TGTGCCAGCAGCTTGGCGAGGGCGCGGGATGAAAAACTGTTTTTT. It codes for CASSLARARDEKLFF.

This rearrangement joins TRBV6-5 to TRBJ1-6; D unresolved. The CDR3 loop spans 13 amino acids. The V and J ends lost 5 bases and 8 bases respectively, with 10 bases between them. Germline lookup yields CDR1 MNHEY and CDR2 SVGAGI. CDR3 in amino acids: CASSTGADSPLHF. The CDR3, as DNA: TGTGCCAGCAGTACCGGAGCCGATTCACCCCTCCACTTT.

This clonotype turned up a few times. The V gene is TRBV4-3, the J gene TRBJ2-2; D unclear. Trimming shortened V by 0 bases and J by 5 bases, and 16 bases separated the two germline ends. The CDR3 has 17 amino acids. Germline lookup yields CDR1 LGHNA and CDR2 YSLEER. The CDR3 region is CASSQDPVGSATGELFF. The CDR3 nucleotides read TGCGCCAGCAGCCAAGATCCGGTGGGCTCCGCGACCGGGGAGCTGTTTTTT.

This clonotype was observed a handful of times. The chain recombines TRBV9 with TRBJ2-3, with D possibly called TRBD1 or TRBD2 (5 bases each). The CDR3 has 15 amino acids. V was pared by 4 bases and J by 2 bases, with 14 bases between. The V gene's germline CDR1 is SGDLS and CDR2 YYNGEE. The CDR3 region is CASSPRDGPTDTQYF. CDR3 bases: TGTGCCAGCAGCCCCCGGGACGGACCCACAGATACGCAGTATTTT.

This clonotype was observed at least ten times. J is TRBJ1-1 and V is TRBV27; possibly TRBD1 for D (6 bases). CDR1 and CDR2 from the germline V gene are MNHEY and SMNVEV (reference sequence). Trimming stripped 5 bases from V and 0 bases from J, with 19 bases between. The CDR3 contains 17 residues. DNA for the CDR3: TGTGCCAGCAGTCGTGTGGGGGGCCGGGGGGTGAACACTGAAGCTTTCTTT. Translated: CASSRVGGRGVNTEAFF.

The chain employs TRBV7-2 and TRBJ2-4; 14 positions match TRBD2. Trimming removed 5 bases from V and 8 bases from J; junction bases left unmatched: 5. The CDR3 runs to 15 residues. Germline assignment: CDR1 SGHTA and CDR2 FQGNSA. The CDR3 DNA follows: TGTGCCAGCAGCCGACTAGCGGGGGGGCGGGACATTCAGTACTTC. Protein product: CASSRLAGGRDIQYF.

The chain is built from TRBV6-5 and TRBJ2-4; TRBD1 is a possible D gene (6 bases). The V end lost 6 bases, the J end lost 8 bases, and 17 bases lay between the germline ends. Germline CDR1 is MNHEY and CDR2 is SVGAGI. The CDR3 has 14 residues. CDR3 protein: CASSTGRTADIQYF. The DNA for the CDR3 is TGTGCCAGCAGCACCGGACGGACAGCGGACATTCAGTACTTC.

Regarding this clonotype: Because it lacks the conserved phenylalanine or tryptophan at the end, this CDR3 is likely a read error. This chain links TRBV2 with TRBJ1-2; D not certain. The germline V and J ends were trimmed by 8 bases and 8 bases, with 18 bases remaining between them. This CDR3 spans 13 amino acids. Germline V gene lookup returns CDR1 SNHLY and CDR2 FYNNEI. The CDR3 loop is CASSKEPLWGYTL. In nucleotides, the CDR3 is TGTGCCAGCTCAAAGGAACCTCTATGGGGCTACACCCTC.

This clonotype was seen many times. For the CDR3, the DNA is TGTGCCAGCAGTTACGGCGGGGGCGTCGAGCAGTACGTC. This sequence encodes CASSYGGGVEQYV. The V call is TRBV6-2 or TRBV6-3, the J call TRBJ2-7; the D gene is possibly TRBD2 (7 bases). The V gene's germline CDR1 is MNHEY and CDR2 SVGEGT. V was cut by 2 bases and J by 6 bases, with 11 bases left in between. The CDR3 totals 13 residues.

This clonotype was seen only a few times. This sequence joins TRBV7-8 and TRBJ1-4, with D possibly TRBD1 on 5 matching bases. V lost 1 base and J 8 bases, leaving 14 bases between the germline ends. The CDR3 contains 15 residues. Germline V gives CDR1 SGHVS, CDR2 FQNEAQ. The CDR3 bases are TGTGCCAGCAGCTTAGGGGTAGGGGCGGGAGAAAAACTGTTTTTT. Translated, it gives CASSLGVGAGEKLFF.

The chain links TRBV20-1 to TRBJ1-2; the D is unclear. Trimming took off 5 bases at V and 5 bases at J, with 15 bases between the two ends. There are 13 residues in the CDR3. Germline V gene data show CDR1 as DFQATT and CDR2 as SNEGSKA (reference sequence). The CDR3 DNA reads as TGCAGTGCTGGGATCCCCAGCCCATATGGCTACACCTTC. Its protein is CSAGIPSPYGYTF.

This clonotype was observed at least ten times. This rearrangement joins TRBV5-4 to TRBJ2-5, with TRBD2 matching over 7 bases. The V gene's germline CDR1 is SGHNT and CDR2 YYREEE (reference sequence). The CDR3 covers 14 residues. V dropped 4 bases and J dropped 7; count of bases not matched to a gene: 10. CDR3 sequence (DNA): TGTGCCAGCAGCCCCTCCAGCGGGGAGGGGACCCAGTACTTC. This codes for CASSPSSGEGTQYF.

The chain combines TRBV5-1 with TRBJ1-2; no firm D call. The CDR3 has 11 residues. The V end was cut by 4 bases, the J end by 0 bases, with 1 base between. CDR1 SGHRS and CDR2 YFSETQ come from the germline V gene. The CDR3 here is CASSANYGYTF. In DNA, the CDR3 is TGCGCCAGCAGCGCTAACTATGGCTACACCTTC. Drawing the rest from reference TRBV5-1 and TRBJ1-2, the complete variable domain is KAGVTQTPRYLIKTRGQQVTLSCSPISGHRSVSWYQQTPGQGLQFLFEYFSETQRNKGNFPGRFSGRQFSNSRSEMNVSTLELGDSALYLCASSANYGYTFGSGTRLTVV.